This T cell receptor (beta chain) was recorded in a study of Graves' ophthalmopathy and Graves' hyperthyroidism. Regarding the study as a whole: Ophthalmopathy progression was predicted by the model at approximately 71% sensitivity and about 74% specificity.

Amplification from RNA transcripts yielded the TCR beta CDR3 regions. HTBI primers served in a first-round RT-PCR, which a second-round multiplex PCR followed. TCRdb ran MiXCR on the multiplex PCR reads and lists one entry per CDR3 protein. This table holds about 550,000 distinct CDR3 sequences, about 40% found once. Other autoimmune diseases, uncontrolled infections, pregnancy or lactation ruled patients out of participation. This clonotype appeared many times. Antigen: not known. The CDR3 is made up of 14 amino acids. Germline V gene lookup returns CDR1 LNHDA and CDR2 SQIVND (reference sequence). Unmatched junction bases numbered 7, after V lost 4 bases and J lost 5 bases.

This TCR derives from an adult man with Graves' hyperthyroidism. The sample comprised peripheral blood or thyroid tissue (not recorded which). V gene TRBV19 combines with J gene TRBJ2-5, with 7 bases that match TRBD1. This chain's CDR3 is CASSTGQPGETQYF. The CDR3 bases are TGTGCCAGTAGTACGGGACAGCCCGGGGAGACCCAGTACTTC.